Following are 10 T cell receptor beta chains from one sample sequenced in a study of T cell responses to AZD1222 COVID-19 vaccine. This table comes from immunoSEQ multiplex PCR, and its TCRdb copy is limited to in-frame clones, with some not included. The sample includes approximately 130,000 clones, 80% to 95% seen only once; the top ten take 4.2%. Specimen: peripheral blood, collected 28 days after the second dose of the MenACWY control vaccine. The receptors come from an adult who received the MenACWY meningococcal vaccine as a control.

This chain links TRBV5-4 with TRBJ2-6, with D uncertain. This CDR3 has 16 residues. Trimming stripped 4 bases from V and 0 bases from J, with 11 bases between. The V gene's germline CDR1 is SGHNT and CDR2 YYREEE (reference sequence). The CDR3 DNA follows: TGTGCCAGCAGCCCAGAGGCATACTCTGGGGCCAACGTCCTGACTTTC. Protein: CASSPEAYSGANVLTF.

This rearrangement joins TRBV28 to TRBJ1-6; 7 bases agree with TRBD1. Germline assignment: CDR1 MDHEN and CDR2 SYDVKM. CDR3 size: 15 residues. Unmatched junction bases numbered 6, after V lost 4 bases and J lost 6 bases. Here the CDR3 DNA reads TGTGCCAGCAGTTCCTCACAGGGGTCTAATTCACCCCTCCACTTT. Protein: CASSSSQGSNSPLHF.

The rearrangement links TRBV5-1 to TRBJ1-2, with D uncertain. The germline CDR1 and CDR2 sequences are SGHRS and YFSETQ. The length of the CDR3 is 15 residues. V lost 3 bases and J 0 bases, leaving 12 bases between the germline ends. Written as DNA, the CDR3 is TGCGCCAGCAGCTCCCATAGGACCACTAACTATGGCTACACCTTC. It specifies CASSSHRTTNYGYTF.

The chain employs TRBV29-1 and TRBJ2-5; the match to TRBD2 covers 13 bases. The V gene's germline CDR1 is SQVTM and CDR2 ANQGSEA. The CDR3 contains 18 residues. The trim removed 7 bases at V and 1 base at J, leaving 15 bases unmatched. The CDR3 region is CSATPIEGLAGPQETQYF. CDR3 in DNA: TGCAGCGCTACACCTATCGAGGGACTAGCGGGGCCCCAAGAGACCCAGTACTTC.

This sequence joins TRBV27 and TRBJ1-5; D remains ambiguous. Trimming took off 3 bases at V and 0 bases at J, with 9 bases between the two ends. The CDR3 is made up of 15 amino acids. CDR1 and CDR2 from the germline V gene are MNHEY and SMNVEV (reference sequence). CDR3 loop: CASSLVGSSNQPQHF. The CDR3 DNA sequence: TGTGCCAGCAGTTTGGTAGGGTCTAGCAATCAGCCCCAGCATTTT.

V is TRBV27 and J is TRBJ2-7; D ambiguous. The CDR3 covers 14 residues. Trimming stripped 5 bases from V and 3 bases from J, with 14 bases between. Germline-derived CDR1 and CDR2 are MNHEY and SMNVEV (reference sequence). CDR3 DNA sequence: TGTGCCAGCAGTCCAACCGGGTTAAACTACGAGCAGTACTTC. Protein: CASSPTGLNYEQYF.

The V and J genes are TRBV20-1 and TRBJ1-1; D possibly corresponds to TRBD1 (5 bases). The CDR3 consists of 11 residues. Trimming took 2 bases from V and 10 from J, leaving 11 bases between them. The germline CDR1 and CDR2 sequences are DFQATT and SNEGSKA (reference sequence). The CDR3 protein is CSARTGERAFF. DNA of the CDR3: TGCAGTGCTAGAACGGGGGAAAGAGCTTTCTTT.

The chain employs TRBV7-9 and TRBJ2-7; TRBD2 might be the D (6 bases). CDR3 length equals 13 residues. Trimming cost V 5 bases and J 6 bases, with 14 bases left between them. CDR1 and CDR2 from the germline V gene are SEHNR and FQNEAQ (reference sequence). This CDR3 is CASSRSGEIEQYV. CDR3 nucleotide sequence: TGTGCCAGCAGCCGGTCGGGGGAAATCGAGCAGTACGTC.

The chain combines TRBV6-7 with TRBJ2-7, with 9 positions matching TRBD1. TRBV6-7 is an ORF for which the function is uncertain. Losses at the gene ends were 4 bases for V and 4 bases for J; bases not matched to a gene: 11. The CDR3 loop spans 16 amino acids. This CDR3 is CASSSPPGQGPYEQYV. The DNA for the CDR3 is TGTGCCAGCAGTTCACCCCCGGGACAGGGACCTTACGAGCAGTACGTC.

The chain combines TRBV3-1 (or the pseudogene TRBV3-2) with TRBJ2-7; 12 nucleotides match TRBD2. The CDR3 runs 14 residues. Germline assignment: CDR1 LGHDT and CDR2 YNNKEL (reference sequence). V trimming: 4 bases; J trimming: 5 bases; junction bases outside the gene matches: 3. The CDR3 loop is CASSLTSGRHEQYF. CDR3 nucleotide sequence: TGTGCCAGCAGCCTTACTAGCGGGAGGCACGAGCAGTACTTC.